The clone carrying this T cell receptor (beta chain) was recorded a few times. Its matching antigen is unknown. One heparinised blood draw averaging roughly 120 mL was given by each donor. Without exception, sorted populations had purity beyond 95%. This record belongs to a study of beta chain features in type 1 diabetes. Study context: When patients were set against healthy donors, age, gender and cell yields were similar.

Broader study findings: These data did not resolve whether HLA type affects TCRB rearrangement. Shorter TCRB CDR3s, moderately but significantly so, marked every one of the four CD4+ subsets in Type 1 diabetes patients.

Reverse transcribing all isolated RNA meant expressed TCRB transcripts were sequenced. Profiled with immunoSEQ multiplex PCR; TCRdb holds only in-frame clones, not every one. This repertoire shows about 640,000 clones, around an eighth found once; its top ten account for about 0.11%. This TCR derives from a man aged 25-45 years with type 1 diabetes. Sequenced sample: naive CD4+ T cells from blood.

This CDR3 reads CASSDTGTGAYEQYF. CDR3 bases: TGTGCCAGCAGTGATACCGGGACAGGGGCCTACGAGCAGTACTTC. The chain has TRBV6-1 and TRBJ2-7, with 10 nucleotides matching TRBD1. The germline V gene encodes CDR1 MNHNS and CDR2 SASEGT. Germline trimming cut 3 bases from V and 2 bases from J; bases unmatched to any gene: 4. This CDR3 contains 15 residues.